The present TCR beta chain was sequenced within a study of blood T cell repertoires in COVID-19. Methods used by the authors: The assay estimated nucleated cells by amplifying reference gene primers. TCRdb's table, derived via immunoSEQ multiplex PCR, lists solely in-frame clones and lacks some. That table gives V, J and clone size, and the DNA gave D and trimming. This sample has about 87,000 clones, with over 80% found just once. Germline V gives CDR1 SGHTA, CDR2 FQGNSA. Trimming stripped 2 bases from V and 10 bases from J, with 15 bases between. CDR3 length: 15 residues. The sample consisted of peripheral blood. The chain couples TRBV7-2 to TRBJ1-6; D is unclear. The receptor's source is a woman aged 70-85 years with acute or convalescent COVID-19. The CDR3 region is CASSLRGGWESPLHF. The CDR3 DNA reads TGTGCCAGCAGCTTACGGGGAGGTTGGGAATCACCCCTCCACTTT.